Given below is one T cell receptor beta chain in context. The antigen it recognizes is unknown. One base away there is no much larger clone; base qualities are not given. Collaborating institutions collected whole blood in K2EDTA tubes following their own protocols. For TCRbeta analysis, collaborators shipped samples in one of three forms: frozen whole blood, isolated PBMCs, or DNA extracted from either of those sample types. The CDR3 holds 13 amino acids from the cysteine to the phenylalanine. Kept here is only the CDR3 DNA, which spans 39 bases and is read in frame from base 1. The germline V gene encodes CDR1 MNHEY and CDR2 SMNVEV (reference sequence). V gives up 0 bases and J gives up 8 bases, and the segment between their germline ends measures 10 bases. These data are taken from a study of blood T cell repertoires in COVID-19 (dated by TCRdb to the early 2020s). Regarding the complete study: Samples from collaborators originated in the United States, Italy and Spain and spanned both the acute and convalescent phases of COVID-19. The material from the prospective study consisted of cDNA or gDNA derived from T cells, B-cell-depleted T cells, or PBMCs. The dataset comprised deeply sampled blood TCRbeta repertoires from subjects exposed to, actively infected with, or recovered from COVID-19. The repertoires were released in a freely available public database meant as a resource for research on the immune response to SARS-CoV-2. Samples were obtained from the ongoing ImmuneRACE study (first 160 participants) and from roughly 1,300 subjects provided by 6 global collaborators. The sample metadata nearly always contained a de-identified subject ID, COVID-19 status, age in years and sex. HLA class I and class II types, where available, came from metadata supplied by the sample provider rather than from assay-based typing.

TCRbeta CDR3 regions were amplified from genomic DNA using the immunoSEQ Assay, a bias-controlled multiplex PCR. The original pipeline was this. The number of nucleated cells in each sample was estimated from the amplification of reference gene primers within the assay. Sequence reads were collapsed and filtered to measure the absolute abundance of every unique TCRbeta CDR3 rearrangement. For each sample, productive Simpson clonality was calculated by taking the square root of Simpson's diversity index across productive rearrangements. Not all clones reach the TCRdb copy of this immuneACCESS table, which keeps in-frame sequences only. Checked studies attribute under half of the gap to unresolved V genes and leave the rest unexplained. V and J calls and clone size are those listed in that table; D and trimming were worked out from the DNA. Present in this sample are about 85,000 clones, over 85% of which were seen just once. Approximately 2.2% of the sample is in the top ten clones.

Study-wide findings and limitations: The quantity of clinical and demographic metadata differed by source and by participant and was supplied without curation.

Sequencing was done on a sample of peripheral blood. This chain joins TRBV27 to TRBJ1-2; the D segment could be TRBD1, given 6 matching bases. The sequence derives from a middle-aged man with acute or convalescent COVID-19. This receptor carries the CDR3 CASSLSGHMGYTF. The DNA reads TGTGCCAGCAGTTTATCGGGACATATGGGCTACACCTTC.